This entry concerns a single T cell receptor beta chain. Its antigen target is currently unknown. Nothing much larger sits one base from this clone, and base qualities are not available. Using the deep immunoSEQ assay, TCR CDR3 regions were amplified from genomic DNA by multiplex PCR. For each cell subset, the extracted genomic DNA was distributed evenly across all wells of several immunoSEQ 96-well plates, and each plate served as one replicate. Each replicate PCR for sorted subsets received about 200 ng genomic DNA, equal to tens of thousands of T cell genomes. The purified libraries were quantified using a Qubit 3.0 fluorometer, sized with a Bioanalyzer 2100, and then quantified again using the KAPA Library Quantification kit. Each immunoSEQ 96-well plate was sequenced on its own single-read 150-cycle Illumina NextSeq 550 flow cell. The authors processed their data as follows. Because the immunoSEQ output held only junctional sequences and lacked quality scores, the filtering could not match the filtering applied to full-length reads. To assign V/J genes and CDR3, sequences were annotated using PyIR, a Python wrapper for IgBLAST v1.9, with IMGT germline references. Reads were removed for weak V/J assignments (E-value above 1e-6), missing CDR3, stop codons, out-of-frame junctions, or ambiguous translated residues. V3J clonotypes were defined as sequences sharing an identical inferred V gene, J gene, and CDR3 amino acid sequence. To compute the percentage overlap between repertoires, the number of shared unique clonotypes was divided by the size of the smaller repertoire. Three approaches were used to assess repertoire richness: RTK rarefaction, the Chao1 estimator, and Recon v2.1 estimates of unobserved clonotypes. Generation probabilities for all TCRbeta clonotypes obtained by the gDNA method from four donors were computed using OLGA. TCRdb re-hosts the immuneACCESS table, in-frame sequences only. Its copies lack some clones; in the studies checked, an unresolved V gene accounts for under half of them, and the cause for the rest is not known. Clone size and V and J calls were adopted from that table, with D and trimming inferred from the DNA. The sample table holds around 940,000 clones, of which approximately 80% were seen once. The ten biggest clones cover about 1.5% of the sample.

The germline V gene encodes CDR1 SGHNT and CDR2 YYREEE (reference sequence). Here V drops 0 bases and J drops 2 bases, and the junction holds 2 bases not matched to any gene. The CDR3 covers 15 residues, taking in both the cysteine and the phenylalanine. The entry retains the CDR3 DNA only, 45 bases that are in frame from base 1. This record belongs to a study of shared clonotypes between healthy human individuals (dated by TCRdb to about 2020). For the study in its entirety: A couple of women and a few men aged 18 to 49 years were included in the cohort. Each donor's leukapheresis produced roughly between roughly 0.85 and 9.5 billion PBMCs. Different laboratories and diverse techniques were used to prepare libraries and sequence TCR repertoires, to increase sequencing depth and limit assay-specific biases. For each donor, CD4 naive and CD4 memory were each run on three plates, CD8 naive on two plates, and CD8 memory on one plate. To estimate repertoire size and how much clonotypes are shared between individuals, the study performed deep sequencing of blood TCR repertoires from a handful of healthy adults.

Broader findings and caveats from the paper: Only blood was sampled, and tissue TCR repertoires likely differ from those in blood. Estimated clonotype richness was generally larger for naive than for memory subsets. Higher generation probabilities were observed for clonotypes shared by all four sorted-subset donors than for non-shared clonotypes. About 5% of naive CD4, around 3.5% of naive CD8, roughly 2.4% of memory CD4, and 0.35% to 0.4% of memory CD8 clonotypes were shared across four donors. Even with the large sequencing depth, rarefaction of the sorted-subset datasets indicated that sequencing was incomplete. Pairwise subsampling led to the expectation that sequencing depth would affect the degree of clonotype sharing among donors. The genetic and exposure-history diversity represented was limited by the small number of donors.

Donors were healthy HIV-negative adults with no recently reported acute infections or vaccinations. Only Caucasian adults living in Nashville, Tennessee, USA were represented among the donors. CD4+ T cells were enriched through magnetic negative selection, after which naive cells were positively selected on CD45RA and the remaining negative fraction served as the memory subset. After blood collection by leukapheresis, PBMCs were isolated using Ficoll-Histopaque density gradient centrifugation and then cryopreserved in the vapor phase of liquid nitrogen. Purity and quantity of every magnetically sorted T cell population were checked by analytical flow cytometry. Each sorted fraction had its genomic DNA isolated and then quantified by UV absorbance on a Nanodrop 2000c.

The source is a man between 18 and 29 years old in good health. The chain couples TRBV5-4 to TRBJ1-3, with 7 junctional bases fitting TRBD1. The source material was memory CD4+ T cells sorted from blood. The cell subset or site label corresponds to: CD45RA-negative fraction. The CDR3 loop reads CASSLGQGAGNTIYF. The nucleotide sequence reads TGTGCCAGCAGCTTGGGCCAGGGGGCTGGAAACACCATATATTTT.